The 15 T cell receptor beta chains listed next were all sequenced from one sample in a study of blood T cells in healthy people across ages. Combining a sample-barcoded 5' primer with a J-beta primer mix, a second PCR ran for roughly 6 to 12 cycles. From the 5' RACE reads, TCRdb called clonotypes with MiXCR, one entry per CDR3 protein. This sample has about 690,000 distinct CDR3 sequences, with 40% to 45% found just once. The specimen was blood. These receptors were collected from an elderly man in good health.

The genes are TRBV7-9 and TRBJ1-1; D might be TRBD1 (5 bases). The germline V gene encodes CDR1 SEHNR and CDR2 FQNEAQ (reference sequence). CDR3 length: 13 residues. V was shortened by 5 bases and J by 11 bases, with 18 bases between the two germline ends. CDR3 bases: TGTGCCAGCAGCGAGACGGCCGGGGGGAAGGCTTTCTTT. Translated: CASSETAGGKAFF.

The CDR3 region is CATTKDRGFVQYF. The CDR3 nucleotides read TGTGCCACCACGAAGGACAGGGGTTTTGTGCAGTACTTC. The chain links TRBV7-2 to TRBJ2-7; 9 bases align to TRBD1. Germline assignment: CDR1 SGHTA and CDR2 FQGNSA. The CDR3 is made up of 13 amino acids. V shed 10 bases, J shed 9 bases, and the junction held 13 bases outside the gene matches.

This clonotype was detected only a few times. The CDR3 loop is CASGRDRVGEQFF. In DNA form, the CDR3 reads TGTGCCAGCGGCCGGGACAGGGTGGGTGAGCAGTTCTTC. The chain joins TRBV5-5 to TRBJ2-1; 9 positions match TRBD1. This CDR3 has 13 amino acids. Germline assignment: CDR1 SGHKS and CDR2 YYEKEE (reference sequence). V was clipped by 7 bases and J by 9 bases; unmatched bases: 8.

The chain is built from TRBV6-6 and TRBJ1-2; TRBD1 might be the D (6 bases). Germline V gene lookup returns CDR1 MNHNY and CDR2 SVGAGI (reference sequence). The V end was cut by 4 bases, the J end by 8 bases, with 14 bases between. This CDR3 has 13 amino acids. The chain's CDR3 is CASSSSGVWGYTF. Here the CDR3 DNA reads TGTGCCAGCAGTTCGTCAGGGGTTTGGGGCTACACCTTC.

To note about this clonotype: Germline is not matched at one junction end, which may reflect a read error. This sequence joins TRBV15 and TRBJ2-3; D call uncertain. The germline V gene encodes CDR1 LNHNV and CDR2 YYDKDF (reference sequence). The CDR3 totals 15 residues. DNA for the CDR3: TGTGCCAACAGCAGATCCGGCGAAAGCACAGATACGCAGTATTTT. It encodes CANSRSGESTDTQYF. Full variable domain (rest looked up from reference TRBV15 and TRBJ2-3): DAMVIQNPRYQVTQFGKPVTLSCSQTLNHNVMYWYQQKSSQAPKLLFHYYDKDFNNEADTPDNFQSRRPNTSFCFLDIRSPGLGDTAMYLCANSRSGESTDTQYFGPGTRLTVL.

This clonotype occurred many times. The chain has TRBV12-3 or TRBV12-4 and TRBJ2-7; a weak D match, TRBD1 (6 bases). The CDR3 loop spans 12 amino acids. Trimming cost V 6 bases and J 3 bases, with 9 bases left between them. The CDR3 nucleotides read TGTGCCAGCAGCCGGACAGTCTACGAGCAGTACTTC. Its translation is CASSRTVYEQYF.

CDR3 bases: TGTGCCAGCAGCTTGCTTCTGAGCGGGGGGGCAGGATTTGATACGCAGTATTTT. Translating gives CASSLLLSGGAGFDTQYF. V is TRBV7-2 and J is TRBJ2-3; 10 bases are a match to TRBD2. Germline CDR1 reads SGHTA; CDR2 reads FQGNSA. This CDR3 contains 18 residues. V lost 3 bases, J lost 6 bases, and 15 bases stayed unmatched.

The chain uses TRBV29-1 and TRBJ2-5, with D tentatively TRBD1 (6 bases). CDR3 length: 13 amino acids. With 6 bases removed from V and 2 bases from J, the gap between germline ends came to 13 bases. Germline lookup yields CDR1 SQVTM and CDR2 ANQGSEA. Here the CDR3 DNA reads TGCAGCGTGGCTTGGACAGTACAAGAGACCCAGTACTTC. This translates into CSVAWTVQETQYF.

In the case of this clonotype: This sequence may be a read error, since a much larger clone differs from it by one base. V gene TRBV29-1 combines with J gene TRBJ2-2; 8 nucleotides align to TRBD2. Germline CDR1 reads SQVTM; CDR2 reads ANQGSEA. The CDR3 covers 13 residues. Trimming at V came to 7 bases and at J to 12 bases, leaving 13 bases not matched to a gene. Written as DNA, the CDR3 is TGCAGCGCCATCTTAGCGGGGAGGAGGAAGCTGTTTTTT. This gives the protein CSAILAGRRKLFF.

There are many counts of this clonotype. The chain links TRBV29-1 to TRBJ2-3; either TRBD1 or TRBD2 may fit D (5 bases each). Germline V gives CDR1 SQVTM, CDR2 ANQGSEA. This CDR3 spans 15 amino acids. Trimming removed 2 bases at V and 6 bases at J, with 18 bases between. CDR3 in amino acids: CSVEFGRGREDTQYF. CDR3 DNA sequence: TGCAGCGTTGAATTTGGTAGGGGACGAGAGGATACGCAGTATTTT.

The V gene is TRBV2, the J gene TRBJ1-5; no firm D call. The germline V and J ends were trimmed by 3 bases and 0 bases, with 12 bases remaining between them. Per germline, CDR1 SNHLY and CDR2 FYNNEI. CDR3 length equals 16 residues. CDR3 sequence (DNA): TGTGCCAGCAGTGATGGAGGACTTTTTAGCAATCAGCCCCAGCATTTT. Translated, it gives CASSDGGLFSNQPQHF.

This clonotype was counted between two and nine times. The chain employs TRBV7-2 and TRBJ2-7; maybe TRBD1 (6 bases). There are 16 residues in the CDR3. CDR1 SGHTA and CDR2 FQGNSA come from the germline V gene. The ends were cut back, 4 bases at V and 1 base at J, with 17 bases in the middle. Written as DNA, the CDR3 is TGTGCCAGCAGCTCGCCCCTCACTCAGGGGTCCTACGAGCAGTACTTC. The encoded protein is CASSSPLTQGSYEQYF. Variable domain in full (rest from reference TRBV7-2 and TRBJ2-7): GAGVSQSPSNKVTEKGKDVELRCDPISGHTALYWYRQSLGQGLEFLIYFQGNSAPDKSGLPSDRFSAERTGGSVSTLTIQRTQQEDSAVYLCASSSPLTQGSYEQYFGPGTRLTVT.

V usage is TRBV10-2 and J usage is TRBJ2-5, with a possible D match to TRBD1 (6 bases). The CDR3 length is 11 residues. Per the germline V gene, CDR1 is WSHSY and CDR2 is SAAADI. V was pared by 10 bases and J by 5 bases, with 11 bases between. The CDR3 DNA follows: TGCGCCACAGGGGTTATTGAGACCCAGTACTTC. It yields the protein CATGVIETQYF.

In this sample, this clonotype turned up a few times. The genes are TRBV7-6 and TRBJ2-7; the D is unclear. V was shortened by 1 base and J by 2 bases, with 9 bases between the two germline ends. Germline V gives CDR1 SGHVS, CDR2 FNYEAQ. The CDR3 has 14 amino acids. This CDR3 reads CASSLEADTYEQYF. The CDR3, as DNA: TGTGCCAGCAGCTTAGAGGCAGACACCTACGAGCAGTACTTC.

The V gene is TRBV9, the J gene TRBJ2-1; D is possibly TRBD1 (6 bases). CDR1 and CDR2 from the germline V gene are SGDLS and YYNGEE. CDR3 length equals 13 residues. Trimming shortened V by 1 base and J by 9 bases, and 11 bases separated the two germline ends. CDR3 loop: CASSVSWDTEQFF. The CDR3 coding sequence is TGTGCCAGCAGCGTAAGTTGGGACACTGAGCAGTTCTTC.